The clone carrying this T cell receptor (beta chain) was recorded only once. Then a second PCR, running roughly 7 to 11 cycles, was carried out with a sample-barcoded 5' primer and a J-beta primer mix. TCRdb used MiXCR to reprocess the 5' RACE reads, holding one entry per CDR3 protein. Of about 680,000 distinct CDR3 sequences listed, approximately 49% are singletons. CDR3 length: 14 amino acids. Germline-derived CDR1 and CDR2 are SNHLY and FYNNEI. The V and J ends lost 4 bases and 15 bases respectively, with 22 bases between them. The data originate from a study of blood T cells in healthy people across ages.

The clonotype originates from a woman aged 55-70 years in good health. The J gene is TRBJ2-4, the V gene TRBV2; perhaps TRBD2 as D (5 bases). The specimen was blood. The CDR3: CASSGVLARAILYF. The CDR3 DNA reads TGTGCCAGCAGTGGGGTGTTAGCGCGTGCTATTTTGTACTTC.